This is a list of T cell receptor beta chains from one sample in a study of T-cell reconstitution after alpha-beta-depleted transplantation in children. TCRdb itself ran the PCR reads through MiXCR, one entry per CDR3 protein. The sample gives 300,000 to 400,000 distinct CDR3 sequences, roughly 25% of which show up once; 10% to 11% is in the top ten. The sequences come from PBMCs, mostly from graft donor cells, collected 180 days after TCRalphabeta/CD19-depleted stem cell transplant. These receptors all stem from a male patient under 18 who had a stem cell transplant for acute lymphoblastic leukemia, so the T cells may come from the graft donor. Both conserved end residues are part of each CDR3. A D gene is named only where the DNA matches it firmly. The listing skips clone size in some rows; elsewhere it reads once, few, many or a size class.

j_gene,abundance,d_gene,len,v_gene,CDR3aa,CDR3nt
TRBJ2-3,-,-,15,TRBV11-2,CASSLEPGSGDTQYF,TGTGCCAGCAGCTTAGAACCAGGGTCAGGAGATACGCAGTATTTT
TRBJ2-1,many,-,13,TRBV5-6,CASSLRLYNEQFF,TGTGCCAGCAGCTTGCGACTTTACAATGAGCAGTTCTTC
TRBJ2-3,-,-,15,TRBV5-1,CASSLVSKATDTQYF,TGCGCCAGCAGCTTGGTTTCGAAGGCCACAGATACGCAGTATTTT
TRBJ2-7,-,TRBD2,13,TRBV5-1,CASRGLALYEQYF,TGCGCCAGCAGGGGACTAGCACTGTACGAGCAGTACTTC
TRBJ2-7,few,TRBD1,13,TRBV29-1,CSVSGQGTHEQYF,TGCAGCGTGTCGGGACAGGGAACCCACGAGCAGTACTTC
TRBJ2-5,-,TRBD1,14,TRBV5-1,CASSLEVWDRSQYF,TGCGCCAGCAGCTTGGAAGTTTGGGACAGGTCCCAGTACTTC
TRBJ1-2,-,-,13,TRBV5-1,CASSLKQGPGYTF,TGCGCCAGCAGCTTGAAACAGGGCCCTGGCTACACCTTC
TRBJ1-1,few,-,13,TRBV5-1,CASSFIGRGEAFF,TGCGCCAGCAGCTTCATAGGGAGGGGTGAAGCTTTCTTT
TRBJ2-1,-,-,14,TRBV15,CATSRAGLSNEQFF,TGTGCCACCAGCAGAGCCGGGCTCAGCAATGAGCAGTTCTTC
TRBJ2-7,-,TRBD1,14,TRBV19,CASSIETGTYEQYF,TGTGCCAGTAGTATCGAGACAGGGACCTACGAGCAGTACTTC
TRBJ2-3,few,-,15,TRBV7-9,CASSLLRQGPDTQYF,TGTGCCAGCAGCCTACTTCGCCAGGGACCAGATACGCAGTATTTT
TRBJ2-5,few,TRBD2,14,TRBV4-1,CASSPKTSPKAQYF,TGCGCCAGCAGTCCGAAGACTAGCCCCAAAGCCCAGTACTTC
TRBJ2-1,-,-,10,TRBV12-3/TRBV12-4,CASSGRSQFF,TGTGCCAGCAGTGGTAGATCGCAGTTCTTC
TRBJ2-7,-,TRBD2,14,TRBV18,CASSPRGNNYEQYF,TGTGCCAGCTCACCGCGGGGGAACAATTACGAGCAGTACTTC
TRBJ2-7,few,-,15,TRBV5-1,CASSLGPGAYYEQYF,TGCGCCAGCAGCTTGGGACCGGGGGCTTACTACGAGCAGTACTTC
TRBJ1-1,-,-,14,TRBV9,CASTGGQRNTEAFF,TGTGCCAGCACCGGTGGACAGAGGAACACTGAAGCTTTCTTT
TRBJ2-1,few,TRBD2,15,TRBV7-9,CASSFLNLAGNEQFF,TGTGCCAGCAGCTTTCTAAACTTAGCGGGAAATGAGCAGTTCTTC